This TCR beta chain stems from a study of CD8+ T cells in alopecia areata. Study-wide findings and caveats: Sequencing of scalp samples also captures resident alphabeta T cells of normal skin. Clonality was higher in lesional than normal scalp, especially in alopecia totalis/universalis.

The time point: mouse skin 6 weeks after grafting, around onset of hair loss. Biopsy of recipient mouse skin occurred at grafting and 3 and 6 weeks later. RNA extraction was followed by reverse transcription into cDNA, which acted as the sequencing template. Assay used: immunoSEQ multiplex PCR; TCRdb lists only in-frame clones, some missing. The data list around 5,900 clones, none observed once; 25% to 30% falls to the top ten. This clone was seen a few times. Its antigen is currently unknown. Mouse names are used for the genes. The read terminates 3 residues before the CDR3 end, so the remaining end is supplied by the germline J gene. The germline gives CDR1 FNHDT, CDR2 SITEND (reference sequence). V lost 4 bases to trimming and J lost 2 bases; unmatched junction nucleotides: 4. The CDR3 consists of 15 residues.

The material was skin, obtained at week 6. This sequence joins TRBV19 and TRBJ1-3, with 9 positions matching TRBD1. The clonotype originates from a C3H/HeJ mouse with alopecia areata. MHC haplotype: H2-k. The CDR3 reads CASSPTGGPGNTLYF. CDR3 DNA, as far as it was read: TGTGCCAGCAGTCCTACAGGGGGCCCTGGAAATACG.